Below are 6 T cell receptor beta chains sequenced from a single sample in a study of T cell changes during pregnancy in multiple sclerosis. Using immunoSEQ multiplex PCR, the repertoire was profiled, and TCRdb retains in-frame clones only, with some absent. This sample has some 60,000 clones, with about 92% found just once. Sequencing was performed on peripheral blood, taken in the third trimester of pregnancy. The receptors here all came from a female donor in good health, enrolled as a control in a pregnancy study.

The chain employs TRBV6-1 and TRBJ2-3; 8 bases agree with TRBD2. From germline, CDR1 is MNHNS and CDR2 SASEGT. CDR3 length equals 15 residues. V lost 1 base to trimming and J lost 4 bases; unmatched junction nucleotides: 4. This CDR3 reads CASSEGSGSADTQYF. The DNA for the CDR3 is TGTGCCAGCAGTGAAGGCAGCGGGAGCGCAGATACGCAGTATTTT.

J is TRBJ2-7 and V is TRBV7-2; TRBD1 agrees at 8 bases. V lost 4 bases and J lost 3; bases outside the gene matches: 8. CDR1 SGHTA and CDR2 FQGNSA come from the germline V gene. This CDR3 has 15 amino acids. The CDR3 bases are TGTGCCAGCAGCTGGAAGGGACAGGAAATCTACGAGCAGTACTTC. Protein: CASSWKGQEIYEQYF.

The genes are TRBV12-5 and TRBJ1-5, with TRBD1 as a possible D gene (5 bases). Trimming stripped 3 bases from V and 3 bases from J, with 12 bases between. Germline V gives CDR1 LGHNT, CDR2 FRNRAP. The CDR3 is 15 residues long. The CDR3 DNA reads TGTGCTAGTGGTTTAGGAGGGGCGCTCAATCAGCCCCAGCATTTT. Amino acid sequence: CASGLGGALNQPQHF.

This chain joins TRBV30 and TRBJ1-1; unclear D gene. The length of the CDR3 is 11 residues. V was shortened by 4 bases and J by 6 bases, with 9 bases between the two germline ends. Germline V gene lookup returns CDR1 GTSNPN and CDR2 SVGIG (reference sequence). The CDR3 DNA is TGTGCCTGGACCTCCGCGTCTGAAGCTTTCTTT. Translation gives CAWTSASEAFF. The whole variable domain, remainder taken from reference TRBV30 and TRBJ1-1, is SQTIHQWPATLVQPVGSPLSLECTVEGTSNPNLYWYRQAAGRGLQLLFYSVGIGQISSEVPQNLSASRPQDRQFILSSKKLLLSDSGFYLCAWTSASEAFFGQGTRLTVV.

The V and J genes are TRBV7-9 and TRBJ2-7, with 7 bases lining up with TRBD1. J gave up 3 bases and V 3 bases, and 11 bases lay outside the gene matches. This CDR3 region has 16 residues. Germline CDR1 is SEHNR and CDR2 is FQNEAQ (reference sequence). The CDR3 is CASSFTPIRDSYEQYF. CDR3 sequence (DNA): TGTGCCAGCAGCTTCACCCCCATCCGGGACAGCTACGAGCAGTACTTC.

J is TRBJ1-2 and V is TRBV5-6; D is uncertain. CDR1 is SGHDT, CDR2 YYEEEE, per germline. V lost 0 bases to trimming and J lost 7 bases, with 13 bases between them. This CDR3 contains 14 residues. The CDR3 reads CASSLVQTGGGYTF. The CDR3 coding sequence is TGTGCCAGCAGCTTGGTCCAAACGGGTGGTGGCTACACCTTC.